This T cell receptor (beta chain) was documented in a study of shared clonotypes between healthy human individuals. Study in general: Samples came from two female and three male donors aged 18 to 49. Plates per donor: three CD4 naive, three CD4 memory, two CD8 naive, one CD8 memory.

Turning to this clone: Its antigen remains unidentified.

Profiled with immunoSEQ multiplex PCR; TCRdb holds only in-frame clones, not every one. Among roughly 1,800,000 clones listed, over 85% were seen once. The germline V gene encodes CDR1 SGHTA and CDR2 FQGNSA. Trimming removed 3 bases from V and 3 bases from J, with 8 bases in between. This CDR3 is built from 13 residues. Study-level results: Since donors were few, the genetic and exposure-history diversity represented was limited.

Only CD45RO-negative cells positively selected for CCR7 counted as naive CD8 cells, so terminally differentiated effector memory CD45RA+ cells were excluded. Donation came from healthy HIV-negative adults that had no recent acute infections or vaccinations. Specimen: naive CD8+ T cells sorted from blood. This clonotype was sampled from a man aged 18 to 35 in good health. The rearrangement links TRBV7-2 to TRBJ1-1; D is unclear. The CDR3 region is CASSFFGDTEAFF. Written as DNA, the CDR3 is TGTGCCAGCAGCTTTTTTGGCGACACTGAAGCTTTCTTT.